What follows are 28 T cell receptor beta chains derived from one specimen sequenced in a study of blood T cell repertoires in COVID-19. Sequencing was performed with immunoSEQ multiplex PCR; in TCRdb, only in-frame clones are kept and a portion is missing. The sample has about 240,000 clones, approximately 82% seen once; the top ten hold 3.4%. The material sequenced was peripheral blood. The origin of the receptors is a woman between 18 and 29 years old with acute or convalescent COVID-19.

The chain's CDR3 is CASSPGTGETGANVLTF. As DNA, the CDR3 is TGTGCCAGCAGCCCAGGGACAGGGGAGACTGGGGCCAACGTCCTGACTTTC. The chain carries TRBV5-4 and TRBJ2-6; 10 positions match TRBD1. Germline V gives CDR1 SGHNT, CDR2 YYREEE (reference sequence). The trim removed 4 bases at V and 2 bases at J, leaving 6 bases unmatched. CDR3 length: 17 amino acids. The variable domain in full, with the rest retrieved from reference TRBV5-4 and TRBJ2-6, is ETGVTQSPTHLIKTRGQQVTLRCSSQSGHNTVSWYQQALGQGPQFIFQYYREEENGRGNFPPRFSGLQFPNYSSELNVNALELDDSALYLCASSPGTGETGANVLTFGAGSRLTVL.

The sample holds a few counts of this clone. The V gene is TRBV5-1, the J gene TRBJ1-1; D gene ambiguous. Trimming removed 4 bases at V and 1 base at J, with 8 bases between. The CDR3 runs to 13 residues. Per germline, CDR1 SGHRS and CDR2 YFSETQ. CDR3 nucleotides: TGCGCCAGCAGCGGGCAGACGAACACTGAAGCTTTCTTT. This encodes CASSGQTNTEAFF. Looking up the rest from reference TRBV5-1 and TRBJ1-1 gives the full variable domain: KAGVTQTPRYLIKTRGQQVTLSCSPISGHRSVSWYQQTPGQGLQFLFEYFSETQRNKGNFPGRFSGRQFSNSRSEMNVSTLELGDSALYLCASSGQTNTEAFFGQGTRLTVV.

This clone is a singleton in its sample. V and J are TRBV4-3 and TRBJ2-1, with 7 bases lining up with TRBD1. Trimming cost V 0 bases and J 6 bases; bases outside gene matches: 5. The CDR3 is made up of 15 amino acids. The germline gives CDR1 LGHNA, CDR2 YSLEER. The CDR3 DNA reads TGCGCCAGCAGCCAAGAACAGGGGATCGGCAATGAGCAGTTCTTC. Its translation: CASSQEQGIGNEQFF.

The CDR3 sequence is CASSGGVDTQYF. The DNA of the CDR3 is TGTGCCAGCAGCGGCGGGGTAGATACGCAGTATTTT. The rearrangement uses TRBV5-6 and TRBJ2-3; D is possibly TRBD2 (6 bases). This CDR3 is 12 amino acids long. Germline V CDR1 and CDR2: SGHDT, YYEEEE. V was pared by 4 bases and J by 5 bases, with 8 bases between.

This clone was counted a single time. V is TRBV27 and J is TRBJ1-2; TRBD1 agrees at 7 bases. The CDR3 has 16 residues. The germline V gene encodes CDR1 MNHEY and CDR2 SMNVEV (reference sequence). The V and J ends lost 5 bases and 4 bases, in that order; junction bases with no gene match: 13. CDR3 protein: CASSLGSTGAAYGYTF. CDR3 coding DNA: TGTGCCAGCAGTCTAGGGTCCACAGGGGCGGCCTATGGCTACACCTTC.

The J gene is TRBJ2-4, the V gene TRBV6-5; maybe TRBD1 (6 bases). V was trimmed by 2 bases and J by 4 bases, leaving 6 bases between them. Germline V gene sequence: CDR1 MNHEY, CDR2 SVGAGI. This CDR3 region has 13 residues. The CDR3 region is CASSYGQKNIQYF. CDR3 in DNA: TGTGCCAGCAGTTACGGACAGAAAAACATTCAGTACTTC.

This CDR3 is CASTQLDSNTEAFF. CDR3 nucleotides: TGTGCCAGCACCCAACTCGACAGTAACACTGAAGCTTTCTTT. The rearrangement joins TRBV25-1 to TRBJ1-1, with D possibly being TRBD1 (5 bases). Trimming cost V 7 bases and J 2 bases, with 14 bases left between them. CDR3 size: 14 residues. Germline values: CDR1 MGHDK, CDR2 SYGVNS.

The gene calls are TRBV30 and TRBJ1-2; D is undetermined. Germline CDR1 GTSNPN, CDR2 SVGIG (reference sequence). The CDR3 is 13 residues long. V shed 3 bases and J shed 0 bases, with 8 bases lying between them. The CDR3 here is CAWSASTNYGYTF. CDR3 DNA: TGTGCCTGGAGCGCTAGCACTAACTATGGCTACACCTTC.

The chain uses TRBV13 and TRBJ1-3; 7 bases are shared with TRBD1. Trimming took 0 bases from V and 0 from J; bases not matched to a gene: 5. From germline, CDR1 is PRHDT and CDR2 FYEKMQ (reference sequence). CDR3 length: 17 amino acids. The chain's CDR3 is CASSLGPGTDSGNTIYF. CDR3 nucleotides: TGTGCCAGCAGCTTAGGCCCAGGGACAGACTCTGGAAACACCATATATTTT.

Regarding this clone: One junction end disagrees with the germline gene, perhaps due to a read error. V gene TRBV6-2 or TRBV6-3 combines with J gene TRBJ1-5; D gene ambiguous. Germline values: CDR1 MNHEY, CDR2 SVGEGT. This CDR3 has 15 residues. As DNA, the CDR3 is TGTGCCAGTAGTTACTCTGGCCGGGTTGATCAGCCCCAGCATTTT. It translates to CASSYSGRVDQPQHF.

The chain links TRBV6-1 to TRBJ1-5; 7 nucleotides align to TRBD1. V shed 1 base and J 4 bases; nucleotides not matched to a gene: 1. The CDR3 contains 14 residues. CDR1 and CDR2 (germline): MNHNS, SASEGT. The CDR3 sequence: CASSEGTGNQPQHF. CDR3 sequence (DNA): TGTGCCAGCAGTGAAGGGACAGGTAATCAGCCCCAGCATTTT.

The chain uses TRBV6-6 and TRBJ2-1; 8 bases are a match to TRBD1. With V trimmed by 5 bases and J by 9 bases, 6 bases remained unmatched. The CDR3 covers 13 residues. Germline-derived CDR1 and CDR2 are MNHNY and SVGAGI (reference sequence). CDR3 in amino acids: CASSGQGVSEQFF. CDR3 DNA sequence: TGTGCCAGCAGTGGACAGGGAGTAAGTGAGCAGTTCTTC.

The chain employs TRBV2 and TRBJ2-5; 7 nucleotides line up with TRBD2. Germline CDR1 SNHLY, CDR2 FYNNEI. The length of the CDR3 is 15 residues. J lost 5 bases, V lost 6 bases, and 12 bases had no gene match. CDR3 nucleotide sequence: TGTGCCAGCAGGGCCGGGGGGACCATCCGGGAGACCCAGTACTTC. Translation: CASRAGGTIRETQYF.

The V call is TRBV7-6, the J call TRBJ1-4; 8 positions match TRBD1. Germline assignment: CDR1 SGHVS and CDR2 FNYEAQ. V gave up 4 bases and J gave up 7 bases; unmatched junction bases: 8. The CDR3 has 15 residues. The CDR3 nucleotides are TGTGCCAGCAGCTGGACGACAGGGGAAGCTGAAAAACTGTTTTTT. Protein sequence: CASSWTTGEAEKLFF.

Comment on this clone: Additional DNA sequences in this sample encode the identical CDR3. This chain uses TRBV2 with TRBJ2-3; TRBD1 is a possible D gene (5 bases). Germline V gene data show CDR1 as SNHLY and CDR2 as FYNNEI. This CDR3 has 12 residues. V shed 6 bases and J shed 4 bases, with 8 bases lying between them. CDR3 sequence (DNA): TGTGCCAGCAGATCGACAGCAGATACGCAGTATTTT. This sequence encodes CASRSTADTQYF.

The genes are TRBV12-3 or TRBV12-4 and TRBJ1-2; D is possibly TRBD1 (6 bases). The ends were cut back, 5 bases at V and 6 bases at J, with 10 bases in the middle. CDR3 size: 12 residues. The CDR3 nucleotides are TGTGCCAGCAGTGCGGACAGAAATGGCTACACCTTC. It encodes CASSADRNGYTF.

The genes are TRBV5-1 and TRBJ2-5; 8 bases align to TRBD1. The CDR3 sequence is 15 residues long. Germline assignment: CDR1 SGHRS and CDR2 YFSETQ. Germline trimming cut 5 bases from V and 5 bases from J; bases unmatched to any gene: 11. CDR3 nucleotides: TGCGCCAGCAGGGAACAGGGGGTAGCCCGGGAGACCCAGTACTTC. This codes for CASREQGVARETQYF.

The J gene is TRBJ2-7, the V gene TRBV18; 10 bases are a match to TRBD2. The J segment lost 2 bases and the V segment lost 3 bases, leaving 1 base of the junction unmatched. This CDR3 has 14 amino acids. Germline V gives CDR1 KGHSH, CDR2 LQKENI. CDR3 nucleotides: TGTGCCAGCTCACCGGGACTAGCGACCTACGAGCAGTACTTC. Translated: CASSPGLATYEQYF.

The chain joins TRBV4-1 to TRBJ1-1; no reliable D call. CDR1 is MGHRA and CDR2 is YSYEKL in the germline V gene. The CDR3 has 14 residues. The germline V and J ends were trimmed by 3 bases and 0 bases, with 8 bases remaining between them. The CDR3 loop is CASSQPGMNTEAFF. The CDR3 coding sequence is TGCGCCAGCAGCCAGCCCGGGATGAACACTGAAGCTTTCTTT.

This clone was seen only once. V and J are TRBV24-1 and TRBJ2-2; a weak D match, TRBD2 (5 bases). This CDR3 has 15 residues. The germline V gene encodes CDR1 KGHDR and CDR2 SFDVKD. The V end lost 5 bases, the J end lost 3 bases, and 12 bases lay between the germline ends. The CDR3 DNA reads as TGTGCCACCAGTGGCGGGCTAGCCGACACCGGGGAGCTGTTTTTT. The encoded protein is CATSGGLADTGELFF.

This clone was counted a few times. The genes are TRBV27 and TRBJ1-2; 7 bases are shared with TRBD1. Germline V gene sequence: CDR1 MNHEY, CDR2 SMNVEV (reference sequence). This CDR3 contains 14 residues. J lost 2 bases, V lost 6 bases, and 6 bases had no gene match. The CDR3 DNA reads TGTGCCAGCAGAAGAGGACAGGCAAACTATGGCTACACCTTC. Translated, it gives CASRRGQANYGYTF.

V and J are TRBV6-6 and TRBJ1-3; TRBD1 agrees at 7 bases. CDR3 length equals 16 residues. V trimming: 0 bases; J trimming: 4 bases; junction bases outside the gene matches: 6. Germline lookup yields CDR1 MNHNY and CDR2 SVGAGI (reference sequence). The CDR3 region is CASSYSEGASGNTIYF. The CDR3 DNA reads as TGTGCCAGCAGTTACTCGGAGGGGGCTTCCGGAAACACCATATATTTT.

CDR3 nucleotide sequence: TGTGCCAGCAGCCGTACTAGCGGGAGGGCCGGGCAGTACTTC. Its protein is CASSRTSGRAGQYF. The gene calls are TRBV28 and TRBJ2-7; 13 bases map to TRBD2. With 6 bases clipped from V and 9 bases from J, the junction kept 8 bases outside the gene matches. The CDR3 spans 14 residues. From germline, CDR1 is MDHEN and CDR2 SYDVKM. The variable domain in full, with the rest retrieved from reference TRBV28 and TRBJ2-7, is DVKVTQSSRYLVKRTGEKVFLECVQDMDHENMFWYRQDPGLGLRLIYFSYDVKMKEKGDIPEGYSVSREKKERFSLILESASTNQTSMYLCASSRTSGRAGQYFGPGTRLTVT.

The V call is TRBV19, the J call TRBJ1-3; weak D call: TRBD1 (5 bases). There are 14 residues in the CDR3. V was pared by 5 bases and J by 2 bases, with 10 bases between. Germline loops: CDR1 LNHDA, CDR2 SQIVND (reference sequence). The CDR3 is CASSAGIAGNTIYF. The CDR3 nucleotides are TGTGCCAGTAGTGCAGGGATTGCTGGAAACACCATATATTTT.

This chain connects TRBV29-1 to TRBJ1-2; D call uncertain. The CDR3 covers 13 residues. Germline-derived CDR1 and CDR2 are SQVTM and ANQGSEA. Trimming took 7 bases from V and 4 from J, leaving 16 bases between them. CDR3 residues: CSADDSFLYGYTF. The CDR3 DNA reads as TGCAGCGCCGACGACTCTTTCCTCTATGGCTACACCTTC. Filled out from reference TRBV29-1 and TRBJ1-2, the complete variable domain reads SAVISQKPSRDICQRGTSLTIQCQVDSQVTMMFWYRQQPGQSLTLIATANQGSEATYESGFVIDKFPISRPNLTFSTLTVSNMSPEDSSIYLCSADDSFLYGYTFGSGTRLTVV.

This chain connects TRBV4-2 to TRBJ2-1; possible D gene TRBD2, 6 bases. The germline V gene has CDR1 LGHNA and CDR2 YNFKEQ. The V and J ends lost 1 base and 4 bases respectively, with 14 bases between them. The CDR3 contains 16 residues. The CDR3 coding sequence is TGTGCCAGCAGCCAAGCAACCGGGAGAAAGTACAATGAGCAGTTCTTC. Amino acids: CASSQATGRKYNEQFF.

V is TRBV11-3 and J is TRBJ1-1; tentatively, D is TRBD1 (5 bases). V lost 5 bases to trimming and J lost 2 bases, with 15 bases between them. This CDR3 has 15 residues. Germline lookup yields CDR1 SGHNT and CDR2 YENEEA. CDR3 DNA sequence: TGTGCCAGCAGCCCCGGCCGACAGAGAAACACTGAAGCTTTCTTT. It translates to CASSPGRQRNTEAFF.

This clone was recorded a few times. Other DNA sequences of this sample code for an identical CDR3. This rearrangement joins TRBV5-4 to TRBJ2-3, with 9 bases identical to TRBD2. This CDR3 has 14 residues. Per the germline V gene, CDR1 is SGHNT and CDR2 is YYREEE (reference sequence). V lost 4 bases, J lost 6 bases, and 6 bases stayed unmatched. The CDR3: CASSLSGSTDTQYF. The CDR3, as DNA: TGTGCCAGCAGCCTTAGCGGGAGTACCGATACGCAGTATTTT.